This TCR beta chain was found in a study of T-cell memory formation after mild COVID-19 (TCRdb year 2021). In terms of the full investigation: Most TCR sequence clusters were specific to one of the two donors. Two young, previously healthy adult volunteers, one female and one male, were included in the cohort. In two donors, T-cell clones that expanded and contracted after mild COVID-19 were followed by sequencing TCRalpha and TCRbeta repertoires longitudinally.

V is shortened by 4 bases, J by 6 bases, and the region joining them spans 18 bases. The CDR3 sequence holds 15 residues, the cysteine and phenylalanine included. Left in the record is the CDR3 DNA by itself, 45 bases read in frame from the first base. CDR1 and CDR2 are read off the germline V gene (reference sequence) as MNHNY and SVGAGI. Ficoll-Paque density gradient centrifugation was the method used to isolate PBMCs. The study at large found these results: Only a couple of mild cases were covered by the study, and larger cohorts that include severe cases with pre-infection samples were considered necessary. Clones that contracted from day 15 to 85 showed balanced CD4/CD8 phenotypes, whereas a second wave of clones that expanded from day 15 to 37 leaned towards CD4+. SARS-CoV-2 specificity of the second-wave clones peaking on day 37 was not confirmed. Contracting CD4+ clones were found mainly in CM and EM memory subsets, while CD8+ clones were enriched in EMRA. Some responding clones were detected in pre-infection memory, suggesting pre-existing cross-reactive memory T cells joined the SARS-CoV-2 response.

This clonotype was detected only a few times. Its antigen is still unknown. Base quality data are lacking; no much larger clone is found one base away. The data were produced on an Illumina NovaSeq 6000. TCRalpha and TCRbeta cDNA libraries were constructed by 5'RACE with constant-segment primers, with sample barcodes and unique molecular identifiers being introduced. Trizol reagent was used to extract RNA from every sample. The libraries were amplified in two PCR steps, and the second step added a second sample barcode and Illumina TruSeq adapters. The libraries were sequenced on an Illumina NovaSeq using 2 x 150 bp paired-end reads. In the paper's pipeline: Demultiplexing of reads and collapsing into UMI-guided consensus sequences were performed with migec v1.2.7. Using mixcr v2.1.11, UMI consensuses were aligned to TRA and TRB V and J templates and then assembled into clonotypes. Clonotypes were classified as expanded or contracted when called significant by both edgeR and NoisET, with noise models trained on biological replicates. For edgeR calls, the thresholds were a false discovery rate-adjusted p below 0.01 and a log2 fold-change of 1. PCA with hierarchical clustering of max-normalized trajectories of the 1000 most abundant clonotypes was used as exploratory dynamics analysis. The CD4 or CD8 phenotype of responding clones was assigned using the separately sequenced CD4+ and CD8+ repertoires. In TCRdb, the public reads were trimmed at Q25 with fastp and aligned with MiXCR, with productive beta chains retained. Each record represents a unique CDR3 protein, reported with the most common genes and DNA among its rows. The V and J calls were not made by the authors but by TCRdb's processing. Counted in this sample were more than 150,000 distinct CDR3 sequences; under 20% of them appeared once. Clones ranked in the top ten supply roughly 3.8% of the sample.

Material for sequencing was PBMCs or a T cell subset sorted from them (not recorded which). The sequence links TRBV6-6 to TRBJ1-1, with no reliable assignment of the D segment. The source of this sequence is a young man who had mild COVID-19 (a few samples of this study predate the infection). The sample titles of this study are shuffled in the database, so cell type and time point are left out; the donor was told from shared clones. The nucleotides are TGTGCCAGCAGTTTACCCTCATTGGGGATCGCTGAAGCTTTCTTT. Translation gives CASSLPSLGIAEAFF.